This TCR beta chain is drawn from a study of blood T cell repertoires in COVID-19. Overall study context: The origin of the acute and convalescent COVID-19 samples was the United States, Italy and Spain. From T cells, B-cell-depleted T cells, or PBMCs came the material, which was cDNA or gDNA.

In the source study's methods: Nucleated cell number was recorded as an estimate derived from reference gene primer amplification. Method: immunoSEQ multiplex PCR; TCRdb's copy keeps in-frame clones and lacks some. V and J calls plus clone size are reproduced from that table; the DNA served to infer D and trimming. The sample has 80,000 to 100,000 clones, 80% seen once. Germline-derived CDR1 and CDR2 are SGDLS and YYNGEE. V trimming: 4 bases; J trimming: 2 bases; junction bases outside the gene matches: 20. The CDR3 loop spans 19 amino acids. The source of this sequence is a woman in her 70s with acute or convalescent COVID-19. The specimen sequenced was peripheral blood. The rearrangement uses TRBV9 and TRBJ2-5; TRBD1 agrees at 7 bases. In nucleotides, the CDR3 is TGTGCCAGCAGCCCCTCTCGAGGCTTTAGACAGGGTGAGCAAGAGACCCAGTACTTC. Protein product: CASSPSRGFRQGEQETQYF.